Each of the 2 T cell receptor beta chains below was sequenced from the same sample in a study of blood T cells in healthy people across ages (dated by TCRdb to the mid-2010s). Library preparation employed 5' RACE. The data were produced on an Illumina HiSeq 2500. The second PCR ran for about 7 to 11 cycles and used a J-beta primer mix along with a sample-barcoded 5' primer. The public reads were run again by TCRdb, first through fastp at Q25 and then through MiXCR, and only productive beta chains were kept. Each CDR3 protein appears once, grouped with its most common genes and DNA. This sample holds about 1.8 million distinct CDR3 sequences; around 48% were observed only once. The ten largest clones represent roughly 2% of the sample. Sequencing input: blood. The receptors stem from a woman between 40 and 50 years old in good health.

The genes are TRBV7-2 and TRBJ1-5; maybe TRBD1 (5 bases). There are 15 residues in the CDR3. Trimming cost V 5 bases and J 1 base, with 12 bases left between them. Germline values: CDR1 SGHTA, CDR2 FQGNSA. CDR3 DNA: TGTGCCAGCAGCCCAAGCTGGGACAGCAATCAGCCCCAGCATTTT. As protein: CASSPSWDSNQPQHF.

The chain uses TRBV9 and TRBJ2-7; perhaps TRBD2 as D (5 bases). This CDR3 region has 14 residues. The V end lost 2 bases, the J end lost 1 base, and 10 bases lay between the germline ends. Germline CDR1 and CDR2: SGDLS and YYNGEE. The CDR3 sequence is CASSVSGLSYEQYF. The CDR3 DNA reads as TGTGCCAGCAGCGTGAGCGGATTATCCTACGAGCAGTACTTC.